Sequencing of this T cell receptor beta chain was carried out in a study of naive and memory T cell subsets. The beta constant-region primer was an equimolar mix of two oligonucleotides covering TRBC1 and TRBC2. TCRdb fed the UMI-ligation and nested PCR reads into MiXCR, producing one record per CDR3 protein. The sample carries about 5,000 distinct CDR3 sequences, just over 7% recorded once. V lost 3 bases and J 6 bases, leaving 12 bases between the germline ends. Germline V gives CDR1 DFQATT, CDR2 SNEGSKA (reference sequence). This CDR3 has 13 amino acids. This receptor was obtained from a human donor in good health. The chain joins TRBV20-1 to TRBJ2-1, with D possibly being TRBD2 (6 bases). Sequencing used CD4+ TEMRA cells from blood. Subset in this sample: effector memory re-expressing CD45RA, CD45RA+ CD27-. The CDR3 sequence is CSASPGVGNEQFF. Here the CDR3 DNA reads TGCAGTGCTAGTCCGGGAGTGGGCAATGAGCAGTTCTTC.